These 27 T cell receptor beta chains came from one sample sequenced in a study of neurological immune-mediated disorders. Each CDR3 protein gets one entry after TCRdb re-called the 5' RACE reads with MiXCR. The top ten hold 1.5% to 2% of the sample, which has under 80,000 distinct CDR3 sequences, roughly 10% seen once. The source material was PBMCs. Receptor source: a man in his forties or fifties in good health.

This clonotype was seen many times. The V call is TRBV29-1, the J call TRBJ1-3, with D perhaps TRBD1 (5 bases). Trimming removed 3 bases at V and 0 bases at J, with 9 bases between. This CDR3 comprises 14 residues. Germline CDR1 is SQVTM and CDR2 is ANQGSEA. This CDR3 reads CSVETGGSGNTIYF. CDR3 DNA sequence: TGCAGCGTTGAGACGGGGGGCTCTGGAAACACCATATATTTT. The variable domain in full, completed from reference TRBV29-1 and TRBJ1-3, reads SAVISQKPSRDICQRGTSLTIQCQVDSQVTMMFWYRQQPGQSLTLIATANQGSEATYESGFVIDKFPISRPNLTFSTLTVSNMSPEDSSIYLCSVETGGSGNTIYFGEGSWLTVV.

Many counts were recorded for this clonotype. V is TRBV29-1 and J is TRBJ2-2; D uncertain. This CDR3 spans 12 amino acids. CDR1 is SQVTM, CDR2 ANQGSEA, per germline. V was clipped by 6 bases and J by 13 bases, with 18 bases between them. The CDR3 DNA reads TGCAGCGTCAAAACTACAAGATCGGGGCTGTTTTTT. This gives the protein CSVKTTRSGLFF.

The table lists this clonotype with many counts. CDR3 sequence (DNA): TGTGCCATCAGGACCGGGACAGGGGGAACCTACGAGCAGTACTTC. Protein sequence: CAIRTGTGGTYEQYF. The V call is TRBV10-3, the J call TRBJ2-7, with 11 nucleotides matching TRBD1. The V gene end was trimmed by 6 bases and the J gene end by 2 bases; junction bases not matched to a gene: 6. Germline V gives CDR1 ENHRY, CDR2 SYGVKD. This CDR3 has 15 amino acids.

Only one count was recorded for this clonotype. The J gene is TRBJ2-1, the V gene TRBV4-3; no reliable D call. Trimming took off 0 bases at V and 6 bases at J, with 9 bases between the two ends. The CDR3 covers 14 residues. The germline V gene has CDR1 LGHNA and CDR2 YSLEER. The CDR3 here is CASSQELESNEQFF. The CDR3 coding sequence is TGCGCCAGCAGCCAAGAGCTAGAGTCCAATGAGCAGTTCTTC.

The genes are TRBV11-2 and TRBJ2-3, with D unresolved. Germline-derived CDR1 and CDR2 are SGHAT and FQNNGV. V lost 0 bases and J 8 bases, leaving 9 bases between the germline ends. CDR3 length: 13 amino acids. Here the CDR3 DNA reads TGTGCCAGCAGCTTAGAAGTAGTGGGTACGCAGTATTTT. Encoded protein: CASSLEVVGTQYF.

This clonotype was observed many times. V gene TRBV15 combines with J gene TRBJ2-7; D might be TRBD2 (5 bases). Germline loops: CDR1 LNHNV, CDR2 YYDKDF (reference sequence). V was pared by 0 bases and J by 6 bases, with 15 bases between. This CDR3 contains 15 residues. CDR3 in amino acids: CATSRDFVRAGEQYF. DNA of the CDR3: TGTGCCACCAGCAGAGATTTCGTCCGCGCGGGCGAGCAGTACTTC.

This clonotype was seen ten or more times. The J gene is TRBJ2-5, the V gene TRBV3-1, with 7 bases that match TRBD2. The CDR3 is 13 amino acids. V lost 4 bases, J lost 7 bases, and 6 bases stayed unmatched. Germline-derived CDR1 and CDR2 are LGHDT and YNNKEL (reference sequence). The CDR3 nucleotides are TGTGCCAGCAGCCTCGGGCGGGAGCGGACCCAGTACTTC. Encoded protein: CASSLGRERTQYF.

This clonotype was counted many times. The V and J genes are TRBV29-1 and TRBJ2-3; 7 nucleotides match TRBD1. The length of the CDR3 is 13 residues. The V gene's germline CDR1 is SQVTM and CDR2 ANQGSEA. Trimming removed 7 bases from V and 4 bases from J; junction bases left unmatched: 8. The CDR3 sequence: CSGGTGVADTQYF. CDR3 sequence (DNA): TGCAGCGGGGGAACAGGGGTAGCAGATACGCAGTATTTT.

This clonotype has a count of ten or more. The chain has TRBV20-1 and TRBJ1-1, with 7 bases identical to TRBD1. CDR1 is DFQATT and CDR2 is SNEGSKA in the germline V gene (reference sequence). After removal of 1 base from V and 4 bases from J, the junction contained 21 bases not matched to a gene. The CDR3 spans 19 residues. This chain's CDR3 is CSARVAARRGPLQGTEAFF. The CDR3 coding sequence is TGCAGTGCTAGAGTCGCCGCCCGGAGGGGGCCGCTTCAGGGCACTGAAGCTTTCTTT.

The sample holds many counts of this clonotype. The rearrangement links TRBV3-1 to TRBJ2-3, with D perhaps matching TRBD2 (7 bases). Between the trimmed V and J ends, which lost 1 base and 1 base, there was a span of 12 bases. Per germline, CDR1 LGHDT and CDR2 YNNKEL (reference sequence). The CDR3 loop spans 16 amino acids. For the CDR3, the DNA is TGTGCCAGCAGCCAAGGTGGGGGGGCACGCACAGATACGCAGTATTTT. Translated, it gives CASSQGGGARTDTQYF.

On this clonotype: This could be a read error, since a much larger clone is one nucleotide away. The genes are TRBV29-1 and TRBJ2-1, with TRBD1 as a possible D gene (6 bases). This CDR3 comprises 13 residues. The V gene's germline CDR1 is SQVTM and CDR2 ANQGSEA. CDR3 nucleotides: TGCAGCGTTGTAACAGGGCAAGGCAATGGGCAGTTCTTC. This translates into CSVVTGQGNGQFF.

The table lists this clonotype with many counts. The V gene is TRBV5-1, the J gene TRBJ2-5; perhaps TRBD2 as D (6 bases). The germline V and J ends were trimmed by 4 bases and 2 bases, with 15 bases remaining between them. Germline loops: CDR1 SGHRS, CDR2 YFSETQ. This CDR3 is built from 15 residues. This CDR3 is CASSGVGSGQETQYF. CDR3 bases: TGCGCCAGCAGCGGTGTCGGGAGTGGGCAAGAGACCCAGTACTTC.

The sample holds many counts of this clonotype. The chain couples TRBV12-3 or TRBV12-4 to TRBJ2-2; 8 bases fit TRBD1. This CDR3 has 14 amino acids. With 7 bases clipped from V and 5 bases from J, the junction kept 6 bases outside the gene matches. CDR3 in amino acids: CASTRTGLTGELFF. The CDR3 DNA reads TGTGCCAGCACCAGGACAGGGCTAACCGGGGAGCTGTTTTTT.

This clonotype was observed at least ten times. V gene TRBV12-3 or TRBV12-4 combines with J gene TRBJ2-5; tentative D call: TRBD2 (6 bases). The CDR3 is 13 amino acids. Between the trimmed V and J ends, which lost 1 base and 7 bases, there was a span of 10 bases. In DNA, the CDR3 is TGTGCCAGCAGTTTAGGGGACTCCAGGACCCAGTACTTC. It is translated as CASSLGDSRTQYF.

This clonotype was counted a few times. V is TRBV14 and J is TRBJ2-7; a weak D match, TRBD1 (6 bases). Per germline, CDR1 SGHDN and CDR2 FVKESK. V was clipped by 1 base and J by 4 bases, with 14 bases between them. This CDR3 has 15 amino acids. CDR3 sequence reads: CASSQVRGEAYEQYF. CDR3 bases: TGTGCCAGCAGCCAAGTCAGGGGTGAAGCTTACGAGCAGTACTTC.

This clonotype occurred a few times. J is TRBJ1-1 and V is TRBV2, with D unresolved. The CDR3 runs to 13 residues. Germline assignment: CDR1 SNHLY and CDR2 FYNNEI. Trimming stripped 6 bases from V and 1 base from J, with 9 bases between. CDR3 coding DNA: TGTGCCAGCAGGAGTCAAGGGAACACTGAAGCTTTCTTT. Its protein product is CASRSQGNTEAFF.

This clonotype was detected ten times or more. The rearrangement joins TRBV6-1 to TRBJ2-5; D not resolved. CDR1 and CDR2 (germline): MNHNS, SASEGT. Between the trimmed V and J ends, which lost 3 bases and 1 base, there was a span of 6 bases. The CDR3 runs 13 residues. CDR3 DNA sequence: TGTGCCAGCAGTGAGGACCTCCAAGAGACCCAGTACTTC. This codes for CASSEDLQETQYF.

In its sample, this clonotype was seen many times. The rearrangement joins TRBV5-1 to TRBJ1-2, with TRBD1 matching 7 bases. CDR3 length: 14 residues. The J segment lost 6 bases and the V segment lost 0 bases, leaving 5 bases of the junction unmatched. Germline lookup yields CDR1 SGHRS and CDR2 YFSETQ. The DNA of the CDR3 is TGCGCCAGCAGCTTGGACGGACAGGATAATGGCTACACCTTC. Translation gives CASSLDGQDNGYTF.

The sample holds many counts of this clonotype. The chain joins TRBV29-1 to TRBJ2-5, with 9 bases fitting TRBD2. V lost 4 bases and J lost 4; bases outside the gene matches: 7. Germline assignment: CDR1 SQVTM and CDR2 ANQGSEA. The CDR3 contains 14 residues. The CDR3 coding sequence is TGCAGCGTTGGGGCGGGAGGGCCTCCAGAGACCCAGTACTTC. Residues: CSVGAGGPPETQYF.

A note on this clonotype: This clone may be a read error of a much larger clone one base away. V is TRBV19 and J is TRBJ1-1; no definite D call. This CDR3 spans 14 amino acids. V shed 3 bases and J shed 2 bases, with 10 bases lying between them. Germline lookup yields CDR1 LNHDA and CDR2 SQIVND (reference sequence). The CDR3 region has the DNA TGTGCCAGTAGTATTCTGAATGGAAACACTGAAGCTTTCTTT. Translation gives CASSILNGNTEAFF.

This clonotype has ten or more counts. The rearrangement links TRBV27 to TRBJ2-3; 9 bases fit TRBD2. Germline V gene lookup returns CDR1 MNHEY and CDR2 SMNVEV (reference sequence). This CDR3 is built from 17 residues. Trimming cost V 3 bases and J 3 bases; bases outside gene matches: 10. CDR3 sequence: CASSFLGGGRETDTQYF. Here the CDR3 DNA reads TGTGCCAGCAGTTTCCTGGGGGGCGGGAGGGAAACAGATACGCAGTATTTT.

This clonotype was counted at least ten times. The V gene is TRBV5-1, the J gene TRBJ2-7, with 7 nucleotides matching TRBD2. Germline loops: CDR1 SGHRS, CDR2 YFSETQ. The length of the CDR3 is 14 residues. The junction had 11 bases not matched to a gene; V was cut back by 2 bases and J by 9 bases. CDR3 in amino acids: CASSLGAGFEGQYF. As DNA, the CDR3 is TGCGCCAGCAGCTTAGGAGCGGGGTTTGAGGGGCAGTACTTC.

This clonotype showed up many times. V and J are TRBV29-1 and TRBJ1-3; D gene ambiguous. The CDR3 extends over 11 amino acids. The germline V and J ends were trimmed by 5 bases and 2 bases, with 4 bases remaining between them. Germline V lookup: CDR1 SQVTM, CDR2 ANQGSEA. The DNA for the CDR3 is TGCAGCGTTTCCCCTGGAAACACCATATATTTT. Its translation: CSVSPGNTIYF.

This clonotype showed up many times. CDR3 loop: CASSQDRRTGVIDGYTF. CDR3 in DNA: TGTGCCAGCAGCCAGGACAGGAGGACTGGGGTGATCGATGGCTACACCTTC. The rearrangement joins TRBV3-1 to TRBJ1-2; TRBD1 matches at 7 bases. Looked up from germline, CDR1 is LGHDT and CDR2 is YNNKEL (reference sequence). V was pared by 3 bases and J by 6 bases, with 16 bases of the junction left unmatched. The CDR3 has 17 amino acids.

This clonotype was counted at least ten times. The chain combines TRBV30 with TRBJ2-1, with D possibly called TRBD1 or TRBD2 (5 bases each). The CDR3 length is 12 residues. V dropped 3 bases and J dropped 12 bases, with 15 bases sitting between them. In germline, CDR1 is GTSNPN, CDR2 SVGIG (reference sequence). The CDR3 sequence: CAWSAWGSGQFF. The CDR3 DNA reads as TGTGCCTGGAGCGCATGGGGGAGTGGGCAGTTCTTC.

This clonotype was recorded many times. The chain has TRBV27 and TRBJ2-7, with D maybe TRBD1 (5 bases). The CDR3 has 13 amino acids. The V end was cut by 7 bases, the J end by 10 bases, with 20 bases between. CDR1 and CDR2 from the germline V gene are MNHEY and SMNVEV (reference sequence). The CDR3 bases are TGTGCCAGCACCCCCCCCCAGGGCTCTCAACAGTACTTC. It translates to CASTPPQGSQQYF.

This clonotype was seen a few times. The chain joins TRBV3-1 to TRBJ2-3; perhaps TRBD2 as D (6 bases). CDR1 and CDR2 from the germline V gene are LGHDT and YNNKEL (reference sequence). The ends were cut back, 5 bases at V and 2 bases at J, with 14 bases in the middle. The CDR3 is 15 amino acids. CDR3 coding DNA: TGTGCCAGCAGCGCCGGGACTTTCTTCACAGATACGCAGTATTTT. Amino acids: CASSAGTFFTDTQYF.